These T cell receptor beta chains were read from a single sample in a study of cytomegalovirus exposure and HLA in healthy donors. Assay used: immunoSEQ multiplex PCR; TCRdb lists only in-frame clones, some missing. The sample has over 150,000 clones; under 90% are singletons. Sequenced material: PBMCs. These TCRs come from a man between 18 and 29 years old in good health and CMV-seropositive. Each CDR3 is given with its conserved first and last residue. The order of the fields is CDR3 protein, CDR3 DNA, J gene, clone size, D gene, V gene. D genes are given only for firm matches. Size is stated for part of the rows, as once, few or many counts, or as a class when the clone is expanded.

CASSRTGLAGGGYEQYF,TGTGCCAGCAGCCGAACGGGACTAGCGGGCGGTGGCTACGAGCAGTACTTC,TRBJ2-7,-,TRBD2,TRBV7-9
CASSLSGSNTGELFF,TGTGCCAGCAGCTTATCGGGGTCGAACACCGGGGAGCTGTTTTTT,TRBJ2-2,-,-,TRBV7-3
CASSYTYEQYF,TGTGCCAGCAGTTACACCTACGAGCAGTACTTC,TRBJ2-7,-,-,TRBV28
CASSKFRDSSYNEQFF,TGTGCCAGCAGTAAATTCCGGGACAGTTCCTACAATGAGCAGTTCTTC,TRBJ2-1,-,TRBD1,TRBV6-6
CATSRRTTSYEQYF,TGTGCCACCAGCAGGCGGACTACCTCCTACGAGCAGTACTTC,TRBJ2-7,few,-,TRBV15
CAISEPRETQYF,TGTGCCATCAGTGAGCCTCGGGAGACCCAGTACTTC,TRBJ2-5,-,-,TRBV10-3
CASSLRDGYTF,TGTGCCAGCAGTTTAAGAGATGGCTACACCTTC,TRBJ1-2,-,-,TRBV28
CASSLGTGEGEQYF,TGCGCCAGCAGCTTGGGGACAGGGGAAGGCGAGCAGTACTTC,TRBJ2-7,-,TRBD1,TRBV5-1
CASSVGGSGSPGELFF,TGTGCCAGCAGCGTAGGCGGTAGCGGGAGTCCCGGGGAGCTGTTTTTT,TRBJ2-2,-,TRBD2,TRBV9
CASSYGTSGTFEQFF,TGTGCCAGCAGCTATGGGACTAGCGGGACCTTTGAGCAGTTCTTC,TRBJ2-1,-,TRBD2,TRBV11-2